This T cell receptor beta chain was identified during a study of post-analysis software for immune sequencing data. About the study: Some patients lacked subtype; others had relapsing-remitting, secondary progressive or progressive-relapsing disease.

Sequencing libraries made from TCR beta cDNA carried unique molecular identifiers. Some 500,000 cDNA molecules were recovered from an input of about 1 to 10 million T cells. TCRdb processed the PCR reads anew with MiXCR; each CDR3 protein has one entry. This sample has under 650,000 distinct CDR3 sequences; roughly 40% occur once, and the top ten carry around 1.7%. Remarks on this clonotype: Its antigen is unidentified.

The J segment lost 2 bases and the V segment lost 6 bases, leaving 8 bases of the junction unmatched. Germline assignment: CDR1 MNHEY and CDR2 SVGEGT. CDR3 length: 15 amino acids. The study's findings and limits: Normalized Chao1 diversity was significantly reduced in patients versus controls. F-measure co-clustering was strong for batch-matched samples. With TRBV5-6, TRBV5-1 and TRBV20-1 included, about five TRBV segments were more frequent in patients than in controls.

This sequence originates from a girl between 10 and 17 years old with multiple sclerosis. The chain has TRBV6-2 or TRBV6-3 and TRBJ2-7; 9 nucleotides match TRBD1. The source material was blood. CDR3 DNA: TGTGCCAGCAGAGACTCCGGGACAGGGCCCTACGAGCAGTACTTC. Amino acids: CASRDSGTGPYEQYF.